The sequence of this T cell receptor (beta chain) was determined in a study of blood T cells in healthy people across ages. A second PCR, run for roughly 7 to 11 cycles, used a sample-barcoded 5' primer plus a J-beta primer mix. No fewer than 3 million CDR3-containing paired-end reads came from each sample. MiXCR was run by TCRdb on the 5' RACE reads, yielding one entry per CDR3 protein. The table includes approximately 1,700,000 distinct CDR3 sequences, 39% detected once. Details on this clonotype: What it recognizes is unknown.

Study-wide points: Total diversity from one million sequenced T cells was likely underestimated.

The CDR3 spans 15 residues. V lost 2 bases to trimming and J lost 0 bases, with 9 bases between them. The V gene's germline CDR1 is ENHRY and CDR2 SYGVKD. The sequence was collected from a human donor in good health. Material: blood. J is TRBJ2-3 and V is TRBV10-3; D perhaps matches TRBD2 (6 bases). CDR3 nucleotide sequence: TGTGCCATCAGTGAGGCGGGGACCAGCACAGATACGCAGTATTTT. It is translated as CAISEAGTSTDTQYF.